One sample yielded the 26 T cell receptor beta chains listed below, sequenced in a study of blood T cell repertoires in COVID-19. The method was immunoSEQ multiplex PCR; TCRdb's version includes in-frame clones alone and lacks a portion of them. The repertoire includes 300,000 to 400,000 clones, approximately 86% of them detected once, and approximately 2.9% sits in the top ten. Sequenced material: peripheral blood. The receptors were gathered from a human donor in a cohort sampled during active COVID-19.

The J gene is TRBJ1-1, the V gene TRBV5-1; TRBD1 matches at 8 bases. CDR3 size: 17 residues. Germline lookup yields CDR1 SGHRS and CDR2 YFSETQ. V lost 0 bases to trimming and J lost 3 bases; unmatched junction nucleotides: 10. CDR3 nucleotides: TGCGCCAGCAGCTTGGGGGTCATCCGGGACAGGCACACTGAAGCTTTCTTT. Protein: CASSLGVIRDRHTEAFF.

This sequence joins TRBV9 and TRBJ2-1; TRBD1 agrees at 7 bases. CDR1 is SGDLS, CDR2 YYNGEE, per germline. The CDR3 is made up of 15 amino acids. J was trimmed by 4 bases and V by 6 bases; bases with no gene match: 10. CDR3 region: CASTFGTDPYNEQFF. Written as DNA, the CDR3 is TGTGCCAGCACCTTTGGGACAGACCCATACAATGAGCAGTTCTTC.

The chain employs TRBV7-9 and TRBJ2-7, with D maybe TRBD2 (6 bases). The CDR3 sequence is 14 residues long. CDR1 is SEHNR and CDR2 is FQNEAQ in the germline V gene (reference sequence). Trimming cost V 3 bases and J 5 bases, with 14 bases left between them. CDR3 residues: CASSLTGVADEQYF. The CDR3 bases are TGTGCCAGCAGCTTGACGGGAGTAGCAGACGAGCAGTACTTC.

This rearrangement joins TRBV19 to TRBJ2-6; a weak D match, TRBD2 (6 bases). CDR3 length: 16 amino acids. Looked up from germline, CDR1 is LNHDA and CDR2 is SQIVND (reference sequence). V lost 1 base and J lost 0, with 7 bases in between. The CDR3 DNA reads TGTGCCAGTAGTATAGGGGACTTCTCTGGGGCCAACGTCCTGACTTTC. This gives the protein CASSIGDFSGANVLTF.

J is TRBJ2-7 and V is TRBV7-9; TRBD2 might be the D (5 bases). Germline values: CDR1 SEHNR, CDR2 FQNEAQ (reference sequence). Trimming pared 4 bases from V and 7 bases from J, leaving 11 bases between. CDR3 size: 12 residues. The chain's CDR3 is CASSSRGREQYF. In DNA, the CDR3 is TGTGCCAGCAGCTCTAGAGGGCGGGAGCAGTACTTC. Supplemented by reference TRBV7-9 and TRBJ2-7, the full variable domain reads DTGVSQNPRHKITKRGQNVTFRCDPISEHNRLYWYRQTLGQGPEFLTYFQNEAQLEKSRLLSDRFSAERPKGSFSTLEIQRTEQGDSAMYLCASSSRGREQYFGPGTRLTVT.

V and J are TRBV6-1 and TRBJ2-1, with TRBD1 identical over 8 bases. Germline CDR1 reads MNHNS; CDR2 reads SASEGT. CDR3 length: 15 amino acids. J was trimmed by 9 bases and V by 7 bases; bases with no gene match: 14. In DNA, the CDR3 is TGTGCCAGCACCCACCGGGACAGGTTGGCGGTTGAGCAGTTCTTC. It encodes CASTHRDRLAVEQFF.

This clone was seen more than once but under ten times. The V and J genes are TRBV19 and TRBJ1-1; 7 positions agree with TRBD1. Trimming cost V 6 bases and J 0 bases; bases outside gene matches: 7. CDR1 is LNHDA and CDR2 is SQIVND in the germline V gene (reference sequence). This CDR3 comprises 15 residues. CDR3 protein: CASRSGQALNTEAFF. In nucleotides, the CDR3 is TGTGCCAGTAGGAGTGGACAGGCCCTGAACACTGAAGCTTTCTTT.

V and J are TRBV28 and TRBJ1-5, with D perhaps TRBD1 (5 bases). This CDR3 comprises 14 residues. Germline lookup yields CDR1 MDHEN and CDR2 SYDVKM. V was pared by 6 bases and J by 6 bases, with 15 bases between. CDR3 DNA sequence: TGTGCCAGCAGGAAGGGCAGGGTCGGTCAGCCCCAGCATTTT. The encoded protein is CASRKGRVGQPQHF.

On this clone: A junction end diverges from the germline sequence, so it may reflect a read error. The CDR3 DNA reads TGTGCCAGCAGCCAGGGGACAGGTATAGCCTACGAACAGTACTTC. It yields the protein CASSQGTGIAYEQYF. This rearrangement joins TRBV5-4 to TRBJ2-7; 8 positions match TRBD1. Germline CDR1 is SGHNT and CDR2 is YYREEE (reference sequence). CDR3 length: 15 residues.

This rearrangement joins TRBV5-5 to TRBJ1-2; D remains unclear. The CDR3 covers 13 residues. CDR1 and CDR2 from the germline V gene are SGHKS and YYEKEE (reference sequence). V was pared by 2 bases and J by 4 bases, with 9 bases between. CDR3 DNA: TGTGCCAGCAGCTTTCAACGGGGCTATGGCTACACCTTC. Its protein product is CASSFQRGYGYTF. Drawing the rest from reference TRBV5-5 and TRBJ1-2, the complete variable domain is DAGVTQSPTHLIKTRGQQVTLRCSPISGHKSVSWYQQVLGQGPQFIFQYYEKEERGRGNFPDRFSARQFPNYSSELNVNALLLGDSALYLCASSFQRGYGYTFGSGTRLTVV.

This clone has just a few counts. The CDR3 nucleotides read TGCGCCAGCAGCTTGGATCCAGAGGACACTGAAGCTTTCTTT. Translation: CASSLDPEDTEAFF. This chain links TRBV5-1 with TRBJ1-1; D remains unclear. The CDR3 has 14 residues. V was pared by 0 bases and J by 3 bases, with 9 bases between. CDR1 is SGHRS, CDR2 YFSETQ, per germline.

This chain connects TRBV18 to TRBJ1-1; possible D gene TRBD1, 5 bases. The germline gives CDR1 KGHSH, CDR2 LQKENI. Trimming removed 3 bases from V and 5 bases from J, with 16 bases in between. The CDR3 loop spans 15 amino acids. In DNA form, the CDR3 reads TGTGCCAGCTCACCTCGAACGGGGGAGGGAACTGAAGCTTTCTTT. This translates into CASSPRTGEGTEAFF.

The rearrangement links TRBV5-1 to TRBJ2-1; 13 nucleotides agree with TRBD2. Germline assignment: CDR1 SGHRS and CDR2 YFSETQ. Unmatched junction bases numbered 3, after V lost 4 bases and J lost 5 bases. The CDR3 sequence is 15 residues long. CDR3 in amino acids: CASSTGTSGNNEQFF. The DNA for the CDR3 is TGCGCCAGCAGCACCGGGACTAGCGGGAACAATGAGCAGTTCTTC.

The chain joins TRBV27 to TRBJ1-2; perhaps TRBD1 as D (5 bases). This CDR3 spans 15 amino acids. The germline gives CDR1 MNHEY, CDR2 SMNVEV (reference sequence). Trimming left V 3 bases short and J 3 bases short, with 14 bases between. CDR3 protein: CASSFGPQGDYGYTF. The CDR3 DNA reads TGTGCCAGCAGTTTTGGTCCCCAGGGTGACTATGGCTACACCTTC.

V usage is TRBV7-9 and J usage is TRBJ2-5, with 10 bases fitting TRBD2. Trimming at V came to 6 bases and at J to 5 bases, leaving 0 bases not matched to a gene. The CDR3 runs 12 residues. Germline CDR1 SEHNR, CDR2 FQNEAQ (reference sequence). In nucleotides, the CDR3 is TGTGCCAGCAGGGGACTAGCGGAGACCCAGTACTTC. Translation: CASRGLAETQYF.

This clone has only a few counts. The chain joins TRBV5-1 to TRBJ2-2, with D possibly being TRBD1 (6 bases). Germline CDR1 and CDR2: SGHRS and YFSETQ. This CDR3 contains 16 residues. V was trimmed by 0 bases and J by 4 bases, leaving 13 bases between them. In DNA, the CDR3 is TGCGCCAGCAGCTTGGCCCCAGGGGCTGGCACCGGGGAGCTGTTTTTT. This sequence encodes CASSLAPGAGTGELFF.

The DNA of the CDR3 is TGCGCCAGCAGCTTGGTCGCGGAACGTCACTATGGCTACACCTTC. It encodes CASSLVAERHYGYTF. The chain links TRBV5-1 to TRBJ1-2; unclear D gene. This CDR3 contains 15 residues. The germline CDR1 and CDR2 sequences are SGHRS and YFSETQ. Trimming stripped 0 bases from V and 3 bases from J, with 12 bases between.

The gene calls are TRBV2 and TRBJ2-1; 8 nucleotides align to TRBD2. The CDR3 sequence is 17 residues long. CDR1 and CDR2 from the germline V gene are SNHLY and FYNNEI. V was clipped by 3 bases and J by 6 bases; unmatched bases: 13. Here the CDR3 DNA reads TGTGCCAGCAGTGACGGGGGGGCCTCTCCTTCTTTCAATGAGCAGTTCTTC. As protein: CASSDGGASPSFNEQFF.

V is TRBV19 and J is TRBJ2-1; weak D call: TRBD2 (5 bases). Trimming pared 3 bases from V and 6 bases from J, leaving 12 bases between. Germline-derived CDR1 and CDR2 are LNHDA and SQIVND (reference sequence). This CDR3 region has 14 residues. CDR3 nucleotides: TGTGCCAGTAGTATCACGGCGGGTGCCAATGAGCAGTTCTTC. Translating gives CASSITAGANEQFF.

This chain joins TRBV9 and TRBJ1-1; D perhaps matches TRBD1 (5 bases). There are 13 residues in the CDR3. Germline V gives CDR1 SGDLS, CDR2 YYNGEE. Trimming removed 4 bases from V and 1 base from J, with 8 bases in between. In nucleotides, the CDR3 is TGTGCCAGCAGCCAAGGACAGAACACTGAAGCTTTCTTT. Protein: CASSQGQNTEAFF.

The chain carries TRBV13 and TRBJ1-5; 7 positions agree with TRBD1. The germline V gene encodes CDR1 PRHDT and CDR2 FYEKMQ (reference sequence). Trimming removed 5 bases from V and 16 bases from J; junction bases left unmatched: 11. This CDR3 has 12 amino acids. The CDR3 reads CASSLLGGEKHF. CDR3 nucleotides: TGTGCCAGCAGCCTTTTAGGGGGCGAAAAACATTTT.

The genes are TRBV7-7 and TRBJ1-4; D unclear. The V end lost 1 base, the J end lost 4 bases, and 10 bases lay between the germline ends. Germline loops: CDR1 SSHAT, CDR2 FNYEAQ (reference sequence). This CDR3 is 15 amino acids long. Here the CDR3 reads CASSLGRQLNEKLFF. The CDR3 DNA reads TGTGCCAGCAGCTTAGGGCGGCAGCTTAATGAAAAACTGTTTTTT.

The chain links TRBV2 to TRBJ1-5, with unresolved D. This CDR3 is 12 amino acids long. Trimming stripped 11 bases from V and 2 bases from J, with 10 bases between. CDR1 is SNHLY, CDR2 FYNNEI, per germline. CDR3 loop: CASGFGNQPQHF. CDR3 nucleotide sequence: TGTGCCTCGGGTTTCGGCAATCAGCCCCAGCATTTT.

The chain joins TRBV6-4 to TRBJ2-7; 14 bases map to TRBD2. Per the germline V gene, CDR1 is MRHNA and CDR2 is SNTAGT. The CDR3 extends over 21 amino acids. With V trimmed by 2 bases and J by 6 bases, 21 bases remained unmatched. The CDR3 region has the DNA TGTGCCAGCAGTGACACATCGGGACTAGCGGGAGCGAATCAAACGGCGTGCGAGCAGTACTTC. This gives the protein CASSDTSGLAGANQTACEQYF.

This clone has just one count. The rearrangement uses TRBV27 and TRBJ1-2; 7 bases match TRBD1. The CDR3 runs to 13 residues. Germline CDR1 is MNHEY and CDR2 is SMNVEV (reference sequence). Losses at the gene ends were 7 bases for V and 0 bases for J; bases not matched to a gene: 2. The CDR3 loop reads CASKTGANYGYTF. In DNA form, the CDR3 reads TGTGCCAGCAAAACAGGGGCTAACTATGGCTACACCTTC.

This clone was observed once. This chain connects TRBV24-1 to TRBJ2-3; TRBD1 matches at 8 bases. The CDR3 has 13 amino acids. Germline V gene sequence: CDR1 KGHDR, CDR2 SFDVKD. V trimming: 10 bases; J trimming: 2 bases; junction bases outside the gene matches: 4. The CDR3 nucleotides are TGTGCCACGTCACAGGGGGACACAGATACGCAGTATTTT. It translates to CATSQGDTDTQYF.